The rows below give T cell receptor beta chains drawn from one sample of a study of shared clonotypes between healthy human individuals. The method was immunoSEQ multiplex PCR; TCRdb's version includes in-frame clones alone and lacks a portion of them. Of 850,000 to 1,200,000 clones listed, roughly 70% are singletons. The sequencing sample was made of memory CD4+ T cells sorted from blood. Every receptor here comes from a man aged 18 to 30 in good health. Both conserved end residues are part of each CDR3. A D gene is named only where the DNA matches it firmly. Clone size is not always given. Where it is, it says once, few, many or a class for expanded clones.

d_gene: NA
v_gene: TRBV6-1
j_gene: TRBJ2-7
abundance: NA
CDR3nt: TGTGCCAGCAGTGGACAACTGGAGGGCCCCTACGAGCAGTACTTC
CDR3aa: CASSGQLEGPYEQYF

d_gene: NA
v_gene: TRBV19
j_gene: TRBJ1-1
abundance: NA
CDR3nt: TGTGCCAGTACGTTGGACCCGAACACTGAAGCTTTCTTT
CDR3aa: CASTLDPNTEAFF

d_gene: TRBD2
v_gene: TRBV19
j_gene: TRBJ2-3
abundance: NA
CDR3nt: TGTGCCAGTAGTTTAAGCGGGAGGGCCCCCACAGATACGCAGTATTTT
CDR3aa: CASSLSGRAPTDTQYF

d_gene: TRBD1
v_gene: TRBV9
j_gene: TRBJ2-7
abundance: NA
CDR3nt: TGTGCCAGCAGCCCTTACCCGGGACAGGGGGTCTCCTACGAGCAGTACTTC
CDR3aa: CASSPYPGQGVSYEQYF

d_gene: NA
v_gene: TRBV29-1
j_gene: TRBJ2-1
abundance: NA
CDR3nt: TGCAGCGTTGACCTAGGGCGGGAGCAGTTCTTC
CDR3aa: CSVDLGREQFF

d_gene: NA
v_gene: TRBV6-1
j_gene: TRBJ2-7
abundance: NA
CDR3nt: TGTGCCAGCAGTGAAGTGGTCGAATACTACGAGCAGTACTTC
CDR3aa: CASSEVVEYYEQYF

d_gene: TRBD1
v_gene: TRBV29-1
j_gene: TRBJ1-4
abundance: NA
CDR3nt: TGCAGCGTTGAATTTCTTAGGGGGACAGGACATAATGAAAAACTGTTTTTT
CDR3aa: CSVEFLRGTGHNEKLFF

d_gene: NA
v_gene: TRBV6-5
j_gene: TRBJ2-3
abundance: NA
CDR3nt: TGTGCCAGCAGGGACCAAATTTATACAGATACGCAGTATTTT
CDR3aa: CASRDQIYTDTQYF

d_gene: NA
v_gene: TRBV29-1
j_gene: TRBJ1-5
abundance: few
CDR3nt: TGCAGCGTTGCAATCGGCAGCAGCAATCAGCCCCAGCATTTT
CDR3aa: CSVAIGSSNQPQHF

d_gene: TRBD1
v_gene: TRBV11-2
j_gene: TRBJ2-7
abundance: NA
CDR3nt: TGTGCCAGCAGCCCTGGACTTTGGACAGGGGGGTCCTACGAGCAGTACTTC
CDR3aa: CASSPGLWTGGSYEQYF

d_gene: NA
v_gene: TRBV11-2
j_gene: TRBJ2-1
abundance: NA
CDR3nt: TGTGCCAGCAGCTTGGCCGGCTCGGGATCGGTTGAGCAGTTCTTC
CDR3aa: CASSLAGSGSVEQFF

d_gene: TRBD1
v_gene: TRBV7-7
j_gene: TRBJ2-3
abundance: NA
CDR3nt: TGTGCTAGCAGCCCTGGACAGGGGAGCACAGATACGCAGTATTTT
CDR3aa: CASSPGQGSTDTQYF

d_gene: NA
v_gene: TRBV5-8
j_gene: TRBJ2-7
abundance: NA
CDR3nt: TGTGCCAGCAGCTTGGTAAGGGGAGGAGAGCAGTACTTC
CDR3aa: CASSLVRGGEQYF

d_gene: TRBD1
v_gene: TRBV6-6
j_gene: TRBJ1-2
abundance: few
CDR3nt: TGTGCCAGCAGACAGGGGGCGGATGGCTACACCTTC
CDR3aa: CASRQGADGYTF

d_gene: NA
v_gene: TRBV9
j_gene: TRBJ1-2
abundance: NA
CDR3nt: TGTGCCAGCAGCCTAAGGACAGCTAACTATGGCTACACCTTC
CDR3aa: CASSLRTANYGYTF

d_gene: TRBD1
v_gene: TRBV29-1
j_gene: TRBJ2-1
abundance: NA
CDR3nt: TGCAGCGTTGATACCGGACAGGGCGATGAGCAGTTCTTC
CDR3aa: CSVDTGQGDEQFF

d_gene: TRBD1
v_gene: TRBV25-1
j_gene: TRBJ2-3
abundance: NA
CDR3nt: TGTGCCAGCAGTCCTTCGGCGGGACAGGGGACAGATACGCAGTATTTT
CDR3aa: CASSPSAGQGTDTQYF

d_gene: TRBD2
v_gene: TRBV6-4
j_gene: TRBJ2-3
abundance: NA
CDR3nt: TGTGCCAGCAGTGAGGGAGCGGGGGGGCACATCGGGACGCAGTATTTT
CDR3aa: CASSEGAGGHIGTQYF

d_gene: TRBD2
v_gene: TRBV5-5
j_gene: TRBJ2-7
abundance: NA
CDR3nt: TGTGCCAGCAGCACGGAAACTAGCGGGGGGATGTCCTACGAGCAGTACTTC
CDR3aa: CASSTETSGGMSYEQYF

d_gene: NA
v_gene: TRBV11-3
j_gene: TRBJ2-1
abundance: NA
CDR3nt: TGTGCCAGCCAGGAGCAAAACAATGAGCAGTTCTTC
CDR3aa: CASQEQNNEQFF

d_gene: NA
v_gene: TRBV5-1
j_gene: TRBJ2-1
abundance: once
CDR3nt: TGCGCCAGCAGCTTGGGTCAGGGCGTGAGTGAGCAGTTCTTC
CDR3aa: CASSLGQGVSEQFF

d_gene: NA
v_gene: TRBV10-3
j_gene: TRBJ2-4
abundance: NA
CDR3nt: TGTGCCATCAGTGGATCTAGCGCTGTAGCCAAAAACATTCAGTACTTC
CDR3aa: CAISGSSAVAKNIQYF

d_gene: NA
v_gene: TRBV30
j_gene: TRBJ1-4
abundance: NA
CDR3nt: TGTGCCTCCGACCCATCCTCAGGAAAACTGTTTTTT
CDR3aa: CASDPSSGKLFF

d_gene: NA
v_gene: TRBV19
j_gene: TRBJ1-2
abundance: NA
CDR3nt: TGTGCCAGTAGTGCCGGACTGACTAACTATGGCTACACCTTC
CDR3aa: CASSAGLTNYGYTF

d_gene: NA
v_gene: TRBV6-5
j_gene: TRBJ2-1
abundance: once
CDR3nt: TGTGCCAGCAGTTACGAAGCGCAGCAGTTCTTC
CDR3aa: CASSYEAQQFF

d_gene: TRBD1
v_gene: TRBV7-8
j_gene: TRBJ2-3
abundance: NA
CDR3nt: TGTGCCAGCAGCTTAGCGGACAGGCCGATCACAGATACGCAGTATTTT
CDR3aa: CASSLADRPITDTQYF

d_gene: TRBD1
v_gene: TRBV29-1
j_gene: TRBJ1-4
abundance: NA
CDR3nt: TGCAGCGCTGCAGGGGGTGAAAAACTGTTTTTT
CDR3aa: CSAAGGEKLFF

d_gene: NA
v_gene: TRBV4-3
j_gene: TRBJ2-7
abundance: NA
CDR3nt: TGCGCCAGCAGCCGAGGCCCGGCAGGGCCGGAACAGTACTTC
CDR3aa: CASSRGPAGPEQYF

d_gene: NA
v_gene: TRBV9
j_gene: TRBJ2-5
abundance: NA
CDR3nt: TGTGCCAGCAGCGTTGGGGTCGGCCAGGGGGGACAAGAGACCCAGTACTTC
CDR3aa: CASSVGVGQGGQETQYF

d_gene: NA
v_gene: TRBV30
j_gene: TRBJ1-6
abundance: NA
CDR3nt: TGTGCCTGGAGTGACTTTAATTCACCCCTCCACTTT
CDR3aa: CAWSDFNSPLHF

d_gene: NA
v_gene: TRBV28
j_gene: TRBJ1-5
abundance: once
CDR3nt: TGTGCCAGCAGTGTGGACAGAAGCAATCAGCCCCAGCATTTT
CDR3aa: CASSVDRSNQPQHF

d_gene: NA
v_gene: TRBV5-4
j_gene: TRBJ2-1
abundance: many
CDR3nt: TGTGCCAGCAGCTTAGGGGGAATTGTCTACAATGAGCAGTTCTTC
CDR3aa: CASSLGGIVYNEQFF

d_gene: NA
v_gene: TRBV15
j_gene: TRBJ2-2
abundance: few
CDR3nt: TGTGCCACCAGCAGACCACAGCGCACCGGGGAGCTGTTTTTT
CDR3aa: CATSRPQRTGELFF

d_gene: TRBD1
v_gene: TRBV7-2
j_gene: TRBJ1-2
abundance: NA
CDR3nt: TGTGCCAGCAGCCCTAACAGGGGGGCCTATGGCTACACCTTC
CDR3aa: CASSPNRGAYGYTF

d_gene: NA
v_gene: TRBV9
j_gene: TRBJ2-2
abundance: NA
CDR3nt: TGTGCCAGCAGCGCGTACGGAGGAAGCGTCGGGGAGCTGTTTTTT
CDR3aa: CASSAYGGSVGELFF

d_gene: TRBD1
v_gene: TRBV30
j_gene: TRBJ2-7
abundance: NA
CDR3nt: TGTGCCTGGAGTGTAAGGGGGCAAAACGAGCAGTACTTC
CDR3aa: CAWSVRGQNEQYF

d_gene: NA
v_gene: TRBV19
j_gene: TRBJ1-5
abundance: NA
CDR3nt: TGTGCCAGTAGCCTGGGAAATAGCAATCAGCCCCAGCATTTT
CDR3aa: CASSLGNSNQPQHF

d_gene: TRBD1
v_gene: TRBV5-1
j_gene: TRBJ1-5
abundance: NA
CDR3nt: TGCGCCAGCAGCTCGACAGGGGCGAGCAATCAGCCCCAGCATTTT
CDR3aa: CASSSTGASNQPQHF

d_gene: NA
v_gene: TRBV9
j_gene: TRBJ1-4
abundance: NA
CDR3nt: TGTGCCAGCAGCGTAGACGGTCAGTGGGAAAAACTGTTTTTT
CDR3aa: CASSVDGQWEKLFF

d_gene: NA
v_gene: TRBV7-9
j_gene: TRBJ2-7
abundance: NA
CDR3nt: TGTGCCAGCGGAAGGGGGACCTACGAGCAGTACTTC
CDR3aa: CASGRGTYEQYF

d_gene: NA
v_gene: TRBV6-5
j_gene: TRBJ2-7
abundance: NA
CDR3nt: TGTGCCAGCACCGGCAACAGCTACGAGCAGTACTTC
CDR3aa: CASTGNSYEQYF

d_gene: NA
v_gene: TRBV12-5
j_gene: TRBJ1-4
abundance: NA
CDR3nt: TGTGCTAGTGGTACTGGAGCGATTGGGAATGAAAAACTGTTTTTT
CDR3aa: CASGTGAIGNEKLFF

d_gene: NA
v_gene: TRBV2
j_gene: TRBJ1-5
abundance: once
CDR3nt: TGTGCCAGCAGTGAAATAGCTGCGACAGGAGGGCAGCCCCAGCATTTT
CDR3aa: CASSEIAATGGQPQHF

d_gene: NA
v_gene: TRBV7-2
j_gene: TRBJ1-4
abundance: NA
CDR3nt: TGTGCCAGCAGCCGCCGTCAGGGAGTCGTCGAAAAACTGTTTTTT
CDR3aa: CASSRRQGVVEKLFF

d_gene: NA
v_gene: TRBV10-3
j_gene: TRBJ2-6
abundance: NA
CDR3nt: TGTGCCATATCGCTGCAAGGGGTCTCTGGGGCCAACGTCCTGACTTTC
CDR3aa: CAISLQGVSGANVLTF

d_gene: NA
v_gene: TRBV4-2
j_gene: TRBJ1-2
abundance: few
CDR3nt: TGTGCCAGCAGCCAAGAGAGCAACTATGGCTACACCTTC
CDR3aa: CASSQESNYGYTF

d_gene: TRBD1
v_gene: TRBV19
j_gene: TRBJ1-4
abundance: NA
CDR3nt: TGTGCCAGTAGTATCGGACAGGGGGCCGCTAATGAAAAACTGTTTTTT
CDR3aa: CASSIGQGAANEKLFF

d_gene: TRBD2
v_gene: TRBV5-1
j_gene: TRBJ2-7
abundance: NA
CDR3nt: TGCGCCAGCAGCATCACCGGGACTAGCGGGAGCTCCTACGAGCAGTACTTC
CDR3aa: CASSITGTSGSSYEQYF

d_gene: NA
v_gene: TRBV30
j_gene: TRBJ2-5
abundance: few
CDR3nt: TGTGCCTGGAGTCCAGGGACAGAGACCCAGTACTTC
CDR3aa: CAWSPGTETQYF

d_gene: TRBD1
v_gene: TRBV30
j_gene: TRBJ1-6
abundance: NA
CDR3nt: TGTGCCTGGAGGGGGACAGGGAATTCACCCCTCCACTTT
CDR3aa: CAWRGTGNSPLHF

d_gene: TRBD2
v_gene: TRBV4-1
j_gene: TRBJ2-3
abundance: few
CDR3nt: TGCGCCAGCAGCCGGACTAGCGTGGGTCCCACAGATACGCAGTATTTT
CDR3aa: CASSRTSVGPTDTQYF

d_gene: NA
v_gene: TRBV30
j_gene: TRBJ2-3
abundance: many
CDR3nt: TGTGCCTGGAGTGTTGGGAGCACAGATACGCAGTATTTT
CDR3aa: CAWSVGSTDTQYF

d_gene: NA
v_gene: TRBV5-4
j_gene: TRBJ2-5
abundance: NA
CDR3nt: TGTGCCAGCAGCATCGGGACAAATATTGAGACCCAGTACTTC
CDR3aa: CASSIGTNIETQYF

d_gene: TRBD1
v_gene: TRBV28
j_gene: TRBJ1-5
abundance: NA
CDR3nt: TGTGCCAGCAGTGCCGGTCGGGACAGGGGGCTAGGGACACAGCCCCAGCATTTT
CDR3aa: CASSAGRDRGLGTQPQHF

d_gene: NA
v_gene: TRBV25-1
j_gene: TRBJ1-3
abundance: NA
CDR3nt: TGTGCCAGCAGTCAAATCTCTGGAAACACCATATATTTT
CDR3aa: CASSQISGNTIYF

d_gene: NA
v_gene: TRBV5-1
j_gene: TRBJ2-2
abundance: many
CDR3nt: TGCGCCAGCAGCTTTGGAGTACTAGTGGGGGAGCTGTTTTTT
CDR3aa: CASSFGVLVGELFF

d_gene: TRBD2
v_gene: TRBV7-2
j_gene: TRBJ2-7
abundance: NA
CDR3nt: TGTGCCAGCAGCTTAGGAGCTAGCGGGGCACCCTACGAGCAGTACTTC
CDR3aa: CASSLGASGAPYEQYF